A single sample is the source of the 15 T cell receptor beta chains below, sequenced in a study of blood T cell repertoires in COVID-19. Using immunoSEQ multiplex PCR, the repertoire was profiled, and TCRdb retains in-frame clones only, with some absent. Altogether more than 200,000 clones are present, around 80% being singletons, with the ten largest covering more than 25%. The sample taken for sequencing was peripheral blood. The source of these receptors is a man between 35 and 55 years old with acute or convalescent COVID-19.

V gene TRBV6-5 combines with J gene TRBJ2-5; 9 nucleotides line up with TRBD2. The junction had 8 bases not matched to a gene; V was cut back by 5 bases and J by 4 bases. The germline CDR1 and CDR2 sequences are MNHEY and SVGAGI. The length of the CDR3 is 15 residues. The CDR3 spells CASSPTWRGGETQYF. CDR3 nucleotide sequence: TGTGCCAGCAGTCCAACCTGGCGGGGGGGAGAGACCCAGTACTTC.

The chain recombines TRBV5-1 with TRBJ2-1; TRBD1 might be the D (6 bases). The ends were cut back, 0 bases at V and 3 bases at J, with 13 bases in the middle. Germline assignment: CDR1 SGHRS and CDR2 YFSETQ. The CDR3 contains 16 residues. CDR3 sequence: CASSLGTVNNYNEQFF. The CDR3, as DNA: TGCGCCAGCAGCTTGGGGACAGTCAATAACTACAATGAGCAGTTCTTC.

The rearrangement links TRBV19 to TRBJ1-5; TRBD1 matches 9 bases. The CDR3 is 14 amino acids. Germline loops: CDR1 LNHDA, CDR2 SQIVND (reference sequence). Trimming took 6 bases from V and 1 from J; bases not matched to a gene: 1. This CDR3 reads CASRDRGSNQPQHF. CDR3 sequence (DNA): TGTGCCAGTAGGGACAGGGGAAGCAATCAGCCCCAGCATTTT.

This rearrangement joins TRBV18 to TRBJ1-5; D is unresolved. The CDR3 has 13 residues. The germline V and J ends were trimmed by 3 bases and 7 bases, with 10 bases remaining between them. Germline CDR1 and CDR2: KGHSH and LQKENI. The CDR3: CASSPSREQPQHF. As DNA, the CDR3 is TGTGCCAGCTCACCCTCACGCGAGCAGCCCCAGCATTTT.

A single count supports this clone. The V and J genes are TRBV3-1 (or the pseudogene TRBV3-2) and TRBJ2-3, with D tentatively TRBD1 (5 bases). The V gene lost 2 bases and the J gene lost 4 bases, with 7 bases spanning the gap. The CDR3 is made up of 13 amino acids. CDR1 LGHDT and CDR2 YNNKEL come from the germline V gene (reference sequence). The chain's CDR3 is CASSQQGSDTQYF. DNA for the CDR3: TGTGCCAGCAGCCAACAGGGCTCAGATACGCAGTATTTT.

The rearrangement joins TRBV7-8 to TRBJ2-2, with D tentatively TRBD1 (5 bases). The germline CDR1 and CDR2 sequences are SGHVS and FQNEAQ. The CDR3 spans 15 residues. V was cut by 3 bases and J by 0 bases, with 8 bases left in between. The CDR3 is CASSFTGANTGELFF. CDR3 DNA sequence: TGTGCCAGCAGCTTTACAGGTGCGAACACCGGGGAGCTGTTTTTT.

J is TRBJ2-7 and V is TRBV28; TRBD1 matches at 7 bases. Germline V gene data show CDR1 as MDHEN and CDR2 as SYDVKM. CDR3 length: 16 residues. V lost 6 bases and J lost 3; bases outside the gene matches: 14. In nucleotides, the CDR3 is TGTGCCAGCAGCTATCCCGCCCTGACAGGGAGCTACGAGCAGTACTTC. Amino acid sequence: CASSYPALTGSYEQYF. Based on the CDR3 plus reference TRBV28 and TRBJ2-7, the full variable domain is DVKVTQSSRYLVKRTGEKVFLECVQDMDHENMFWYRQDPGLGLRLIYFSYDVKMKEKGDIPEGYSVSREKKERFSLILESASTNQTSMYLCASSYPALTGSYEQYFGPGTRLTVT.

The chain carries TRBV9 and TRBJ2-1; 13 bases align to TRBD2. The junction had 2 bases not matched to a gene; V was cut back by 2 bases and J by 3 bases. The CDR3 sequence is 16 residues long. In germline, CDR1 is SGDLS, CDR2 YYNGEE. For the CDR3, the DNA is TGTGCCAGCAGCGTCCGGACTAGCGGGGGCTACAATGAGCAGTTCTTC. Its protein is CASSVRTSGGYNEQFF.

CDR3 nucleotides: TGCAGTGCAGGGGGCCTTCAGCCCCAGCATTTT. Protein product: CSAGGLQPQHF. V and J are TRBV20-1 and TRBJ1-5; 7 bases agree with TRBD1. The CDR3 sequence is 11 residues long. With 6 bases clipped from V and 6 bases from J, the junction kept 2 bases outside the gene matches. Germline V gene sequence: CDR1 DFQATT, CDR2 SNEGSKA (reference sequence).

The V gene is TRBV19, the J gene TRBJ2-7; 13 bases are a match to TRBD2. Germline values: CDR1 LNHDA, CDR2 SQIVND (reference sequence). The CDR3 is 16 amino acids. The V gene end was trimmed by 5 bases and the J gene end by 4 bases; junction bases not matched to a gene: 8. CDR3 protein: CASSFGTSGNLYEQYF. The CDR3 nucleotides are TGTGCCAGTAGTTTCGGGACTAGCGGGAATTTATACGAGCAGTACTTC. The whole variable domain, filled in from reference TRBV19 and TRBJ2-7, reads DGGITQSPKYLFRKEGQNVTLSCEQNLNHDAMYWYRQDPGQGLRLIYYSQIVNDFQKGDIAEGYSVSREKKESFPLTVTSAQKNPTAFYLCASSFGTSGNLYEQYFGPGTRLTVT.

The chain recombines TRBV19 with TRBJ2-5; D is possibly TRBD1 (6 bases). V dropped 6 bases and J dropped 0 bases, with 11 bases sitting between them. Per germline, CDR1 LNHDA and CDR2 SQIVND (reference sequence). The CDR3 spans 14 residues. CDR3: CASRRTAYQETQYF. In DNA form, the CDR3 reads TGTGCCAGTAGGAGGACAGCGTACCAAGAGACCCAGTACTTC.

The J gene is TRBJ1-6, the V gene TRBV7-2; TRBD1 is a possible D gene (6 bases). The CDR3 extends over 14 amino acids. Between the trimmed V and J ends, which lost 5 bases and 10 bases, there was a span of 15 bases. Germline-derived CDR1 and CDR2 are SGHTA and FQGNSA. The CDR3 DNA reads TGTGCCAGCAGCCCCGGGGGGCGGAGGTCACCCCTCCACTTT. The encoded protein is CASSPGGRRSPLHF.

CDR3 in amino acids: CASSADRELGNEQFF. CDR3 coding DNA: TGTGCCAGCAGCGCGGACAGGGAATTGGGTAATGAGCAGTTCTTC. This chain links TRBV2 with TRBJ2-1; 8 nucleotides line up with TRBD1. V was clipped by 6 bases and J by 7 bases; unmatched bases: 11. From germline, CDR1 is SNHLY and CDR2 FYNNEI. The CDR3 length is 15 residues.

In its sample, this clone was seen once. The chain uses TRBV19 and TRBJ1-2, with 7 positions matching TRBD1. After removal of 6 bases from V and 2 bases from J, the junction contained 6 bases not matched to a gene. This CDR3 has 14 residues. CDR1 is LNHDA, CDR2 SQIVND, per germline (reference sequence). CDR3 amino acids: CASRGAGQNYGYTF. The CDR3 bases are TGTGCCAGTAGAGGGGCGGGACAGAACTATGGCTACACCTTC.

In DNA, the CDR3 is TGTGCCAGCACCTATTACAGGGGAGAAGAAAAACTGTTTTTT. Its translation: CASTYYRGEEKLFF. The chain employs TRBV7-8 and TRBJ1-4; 7 bases line up with TRBD1. CDR1 is SGHVS and CDR2 is FQNEAQ in the germline V gene. V shed 7 bases, J shed 8 bases, and the junction held 10 bases outside the gene matches. The CDR3 length is 14 residues.